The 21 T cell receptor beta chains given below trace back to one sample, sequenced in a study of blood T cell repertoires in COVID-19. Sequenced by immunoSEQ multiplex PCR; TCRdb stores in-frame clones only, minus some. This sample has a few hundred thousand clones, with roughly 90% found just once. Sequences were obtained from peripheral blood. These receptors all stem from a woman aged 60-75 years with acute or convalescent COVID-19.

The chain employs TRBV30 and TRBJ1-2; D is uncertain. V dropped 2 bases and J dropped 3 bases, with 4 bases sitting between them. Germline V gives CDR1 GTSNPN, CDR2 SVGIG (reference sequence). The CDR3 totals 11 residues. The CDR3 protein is CAWSSDYGYTF. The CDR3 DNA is TGTGCCTGGAGTTCAGACTATGGCTACACCTTC.

The CDR3 nucleotides read TGTGCCAGCAGCTTAGCGTTGACAGGGGCGGCTGGAGAGCAGTTCTTC. This sequence encodes CASSLALTGAAGEQFF. The V gene is TRBV7-9, the J gene TRBJ2-1; 8 bases are a match to TRBD1. The CDR3 is 16 residues long. With 0 bases clipped from V and 10 bases from J, the junction kept 11 bases outside the gene matches. From germline, CDR1 is SEHNR and CDR2 FQNEAQ (reference sequence).

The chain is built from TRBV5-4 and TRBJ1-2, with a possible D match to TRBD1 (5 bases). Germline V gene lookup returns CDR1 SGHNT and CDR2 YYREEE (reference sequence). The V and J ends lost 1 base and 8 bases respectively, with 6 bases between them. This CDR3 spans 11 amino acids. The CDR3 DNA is TGTGCCAGCAGCTTGACAGGAGGCTACACCTTC. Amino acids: CASSLTGGYTF.

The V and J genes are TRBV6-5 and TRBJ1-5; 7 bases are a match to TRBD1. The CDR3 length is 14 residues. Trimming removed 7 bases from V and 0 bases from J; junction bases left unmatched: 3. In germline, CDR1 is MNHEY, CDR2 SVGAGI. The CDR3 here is CASTGQNSNQPQHF. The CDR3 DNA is TGTGCCAGCACGGGACAGAATAGCAATCAGCCCCAGCATTTT.

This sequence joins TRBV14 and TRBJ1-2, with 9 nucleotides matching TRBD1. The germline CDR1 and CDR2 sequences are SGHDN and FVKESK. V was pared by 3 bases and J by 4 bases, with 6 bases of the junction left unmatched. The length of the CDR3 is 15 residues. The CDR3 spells CASSHRQGGLYGYTF. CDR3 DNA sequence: TGTGCCAGCAGCCATAGACAGGGGGGTCTCTATGGCTACACCTTC.

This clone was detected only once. The DNA of the CDR3 is TGTGCCAGCAGCTTAGAGGGGGCGAGTGAAAAACTGTTTTTT. Its translation: CASSLEGASEKLFF. The chain recombines TRBV5-5 with TRBJ1-4; 7 bases are a match to TRBD1. The germline V gene has CDR1 SGHKS and CDR2 YYEKEE (reference sequence). The trim removed 2 bases at V and 7 bases at J, leaving 5 bases unmatched. The CDR3 sequence is 14 residues long. Complete variable domain (other parts from reference TRBV5-5 and TRBJ1-4): DAGVTQSPTHLIKTRGQQVTLRCSPISGHKSVSWYQQVLGQGPQFIFQYYEKEERGRGNFPDRFSARQFPNYSSELNVNALLLGDSALYLCASSLEGASEKLFFGSGTQLSVL.

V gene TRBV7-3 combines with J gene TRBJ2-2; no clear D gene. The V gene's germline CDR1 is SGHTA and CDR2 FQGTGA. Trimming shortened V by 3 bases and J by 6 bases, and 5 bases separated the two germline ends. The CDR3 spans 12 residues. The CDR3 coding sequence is TGTGCCAGCAGCTTTATTGCCGGGGAGCTGTTTTTT. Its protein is CASSFIAGELFF.

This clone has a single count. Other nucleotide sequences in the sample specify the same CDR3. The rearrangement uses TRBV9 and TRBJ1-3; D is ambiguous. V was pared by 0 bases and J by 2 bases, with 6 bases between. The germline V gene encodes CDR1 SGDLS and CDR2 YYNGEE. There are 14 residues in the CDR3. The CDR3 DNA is TGTGCCAGCAGCGTAGGCGGTACTGGAAACACCATATATTTT. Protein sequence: CASSVGGTGNTIYF.

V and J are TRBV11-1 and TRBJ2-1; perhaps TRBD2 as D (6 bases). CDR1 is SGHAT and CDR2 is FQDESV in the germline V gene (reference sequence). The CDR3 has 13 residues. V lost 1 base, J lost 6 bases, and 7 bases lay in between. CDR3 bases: TGTGCCAGCAGCTTAGTGACTAGCAATGAGCAGTTCTTC. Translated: CASSLVTSNEQFF.

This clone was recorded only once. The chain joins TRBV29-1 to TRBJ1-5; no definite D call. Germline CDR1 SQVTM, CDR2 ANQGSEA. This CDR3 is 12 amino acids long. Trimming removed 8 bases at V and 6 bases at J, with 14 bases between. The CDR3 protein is CSYGDPTQPQHF. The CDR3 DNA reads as TGCAGCTACGGGGATCCGACTCAGCCCCAGCATTTT. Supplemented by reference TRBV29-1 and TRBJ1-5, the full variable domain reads SAVISQKPSRDICQRGTSLTIQCQVDSQVTMMFWYRQQPGQSLTLIATANQGSEATYESGFVIDKFPISRPNLTFSTLTVSNMSPEDSSIYLCSYGDPTQPQHFGDGTRLSIL.

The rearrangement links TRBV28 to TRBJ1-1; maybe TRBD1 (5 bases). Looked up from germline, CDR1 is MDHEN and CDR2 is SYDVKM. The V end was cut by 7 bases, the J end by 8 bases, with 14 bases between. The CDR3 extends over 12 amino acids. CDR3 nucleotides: TGTGCCAGCATCCCCCCTGGGGGGGAAGCTTTCTTT. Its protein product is CASIPPGGEAFF.

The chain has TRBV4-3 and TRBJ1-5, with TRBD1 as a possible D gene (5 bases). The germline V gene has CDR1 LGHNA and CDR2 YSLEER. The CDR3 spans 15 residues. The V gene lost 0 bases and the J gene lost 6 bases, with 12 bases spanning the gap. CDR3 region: CASSQDPRGGQPQHF. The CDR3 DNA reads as TGCGCCAGCAGCCAAGATCCGAGGGGAGGTCAGCCCCAGCATTTT.

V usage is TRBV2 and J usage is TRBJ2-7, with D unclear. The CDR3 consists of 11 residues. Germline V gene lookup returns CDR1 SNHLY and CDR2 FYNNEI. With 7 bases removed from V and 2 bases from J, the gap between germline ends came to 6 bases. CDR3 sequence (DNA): TGTGCCAGCAACCTAGCCTACGAGCAGTACTTC. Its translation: CASNLAYEQYF.

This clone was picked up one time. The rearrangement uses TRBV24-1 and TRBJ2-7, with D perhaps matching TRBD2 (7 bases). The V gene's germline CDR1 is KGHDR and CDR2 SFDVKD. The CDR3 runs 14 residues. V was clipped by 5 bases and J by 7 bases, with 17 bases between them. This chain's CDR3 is CATSAQRDINEQYF. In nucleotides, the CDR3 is TGTGCCACCAGTGCGCAGCGGGACATTAATGAGCAGTACTTC.

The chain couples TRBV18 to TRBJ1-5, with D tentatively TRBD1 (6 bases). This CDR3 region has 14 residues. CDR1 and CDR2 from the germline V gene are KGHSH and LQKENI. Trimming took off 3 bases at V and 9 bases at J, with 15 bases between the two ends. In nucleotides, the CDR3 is TGTGCCAGCTCACCCGCACAGGGCGCGGGGCCCCAGCATTTT. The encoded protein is CASSPAQGAGPQHF.

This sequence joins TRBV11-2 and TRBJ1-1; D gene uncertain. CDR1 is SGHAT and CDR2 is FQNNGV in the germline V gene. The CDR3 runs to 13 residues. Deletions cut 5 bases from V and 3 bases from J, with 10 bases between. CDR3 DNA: TGTGCCAGCAGCACAGAAAGGTACACTGAAGCTTTCTTT. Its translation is CASSTERYTEAFF.

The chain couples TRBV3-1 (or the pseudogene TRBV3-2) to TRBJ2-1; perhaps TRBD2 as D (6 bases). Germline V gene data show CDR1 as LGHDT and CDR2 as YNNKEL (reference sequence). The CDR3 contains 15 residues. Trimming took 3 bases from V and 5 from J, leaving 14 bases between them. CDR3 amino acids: CASSHRRGRNNEQFF. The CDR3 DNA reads TGTGCCAGCAGCCACCGGCGGGGAAGGAACAATGAGCAGTTCTTC.

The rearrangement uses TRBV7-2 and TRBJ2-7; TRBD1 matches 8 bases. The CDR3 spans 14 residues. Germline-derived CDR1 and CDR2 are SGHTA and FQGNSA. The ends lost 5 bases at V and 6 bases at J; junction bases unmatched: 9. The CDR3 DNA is TGTGCCAGCAGCCCCGGGACAGGCCCCTCCGAGCAGTACTTC. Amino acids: CASSPGTGPSEQYF.

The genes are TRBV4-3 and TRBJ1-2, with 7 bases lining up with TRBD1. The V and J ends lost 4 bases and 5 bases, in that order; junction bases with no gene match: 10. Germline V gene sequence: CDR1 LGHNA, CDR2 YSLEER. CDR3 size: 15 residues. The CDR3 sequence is CASSLDRHSFYGYTF. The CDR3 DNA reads TGCGCCAGCAGCCTGGACAGGCATTCTTTTTATGGCTACACCTTC.

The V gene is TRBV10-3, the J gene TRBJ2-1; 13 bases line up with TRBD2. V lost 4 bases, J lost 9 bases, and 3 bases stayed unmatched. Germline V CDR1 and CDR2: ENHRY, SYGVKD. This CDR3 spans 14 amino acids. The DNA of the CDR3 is TGTGCCATCAGTGGGACTAGCGGGAGTCTTGAGCAGTTCTTC. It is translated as CAISGTSGSLEQFF.

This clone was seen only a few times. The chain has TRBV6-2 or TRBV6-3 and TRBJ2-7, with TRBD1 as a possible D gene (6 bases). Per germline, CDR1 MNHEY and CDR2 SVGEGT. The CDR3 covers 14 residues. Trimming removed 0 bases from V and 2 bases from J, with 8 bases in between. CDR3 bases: TGTGCCAGCAGTTACTCGGACAGTGCCTACGAGCAGTACTTC. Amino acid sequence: CASSYSDSAYEQYF.